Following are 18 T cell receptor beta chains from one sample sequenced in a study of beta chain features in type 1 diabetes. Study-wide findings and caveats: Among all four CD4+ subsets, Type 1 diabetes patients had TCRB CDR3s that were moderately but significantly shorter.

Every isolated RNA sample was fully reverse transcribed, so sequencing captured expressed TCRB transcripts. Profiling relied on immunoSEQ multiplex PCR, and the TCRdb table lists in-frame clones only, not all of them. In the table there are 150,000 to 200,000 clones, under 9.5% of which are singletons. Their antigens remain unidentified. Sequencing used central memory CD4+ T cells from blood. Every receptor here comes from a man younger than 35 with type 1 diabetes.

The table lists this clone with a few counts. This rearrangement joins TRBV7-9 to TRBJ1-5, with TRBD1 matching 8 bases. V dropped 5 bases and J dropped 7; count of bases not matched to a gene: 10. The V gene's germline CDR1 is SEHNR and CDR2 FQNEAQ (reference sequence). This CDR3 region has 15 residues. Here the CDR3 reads CASSLSDREGQPQHF. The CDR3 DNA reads TGTGCCAGCAGCCTGTCGGACAGGGAGGGGCAGCCCCAGCATTTT.

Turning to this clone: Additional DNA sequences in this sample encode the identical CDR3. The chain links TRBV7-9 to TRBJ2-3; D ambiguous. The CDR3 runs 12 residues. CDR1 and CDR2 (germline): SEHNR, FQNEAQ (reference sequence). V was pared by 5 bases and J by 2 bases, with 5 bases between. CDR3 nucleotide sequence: TGTGCCAGCAGCCCCTCCACAGATACGCAGTATTTT. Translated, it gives CASSPSTDTQYF.

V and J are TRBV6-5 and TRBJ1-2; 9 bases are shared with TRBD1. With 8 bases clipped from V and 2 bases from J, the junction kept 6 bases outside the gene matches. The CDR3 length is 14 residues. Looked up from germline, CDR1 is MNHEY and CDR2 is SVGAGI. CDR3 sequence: CASSGQGKNYGYTF. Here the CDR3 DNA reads TGTGCCAGCTCGGGACAGGGTAAAAACTATGGCTACACCTTC.

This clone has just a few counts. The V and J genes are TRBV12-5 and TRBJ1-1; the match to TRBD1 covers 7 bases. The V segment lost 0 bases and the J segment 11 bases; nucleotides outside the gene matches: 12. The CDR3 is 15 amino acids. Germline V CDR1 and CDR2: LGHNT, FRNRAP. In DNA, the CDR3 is TGTGCTAGTGGTTTGGTACCGGACGAAGGGGGCTTGGCTTTCTTT. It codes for CASGLVPDEGGLAFF.

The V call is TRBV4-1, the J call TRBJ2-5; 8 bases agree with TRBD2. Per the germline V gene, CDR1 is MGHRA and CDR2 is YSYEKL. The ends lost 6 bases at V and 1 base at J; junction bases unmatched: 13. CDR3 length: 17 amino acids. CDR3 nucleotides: TGCGCCAGCAGACCACTTCCGGGACTAGGGACCCAAGAGACCCAGTACTTC. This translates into CASRPLPGLGTQETQYF.

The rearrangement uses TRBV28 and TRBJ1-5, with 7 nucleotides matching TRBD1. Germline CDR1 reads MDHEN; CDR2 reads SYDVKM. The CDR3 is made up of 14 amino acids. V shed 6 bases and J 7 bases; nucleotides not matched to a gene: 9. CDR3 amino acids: CASRRQGSGQPQHF. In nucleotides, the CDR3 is TGTGCCAGCAGGCGACAGGGATCGGGCCAGCCCCAGCATTTT.

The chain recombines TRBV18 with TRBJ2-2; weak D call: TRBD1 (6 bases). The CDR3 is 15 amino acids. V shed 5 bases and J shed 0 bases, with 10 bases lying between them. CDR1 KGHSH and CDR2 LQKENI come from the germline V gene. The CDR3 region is CASSSTGTNTGELFF. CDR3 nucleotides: TGTGCCAGCTCATCGACAGGCACGAACACCGGGGAGCTGTTTTTT.

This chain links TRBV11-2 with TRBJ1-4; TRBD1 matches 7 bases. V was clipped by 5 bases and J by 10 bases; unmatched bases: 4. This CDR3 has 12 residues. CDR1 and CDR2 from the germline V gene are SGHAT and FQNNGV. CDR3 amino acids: CASSTQGGKLFF. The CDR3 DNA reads TGTGCCAGCAGCACCCAGGGGGGAAAACTGTTTTTT.

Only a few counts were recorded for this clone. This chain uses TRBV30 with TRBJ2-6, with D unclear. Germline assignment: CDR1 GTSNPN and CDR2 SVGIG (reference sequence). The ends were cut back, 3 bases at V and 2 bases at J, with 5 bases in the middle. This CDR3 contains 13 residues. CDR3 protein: CAWRVAGANVLTF. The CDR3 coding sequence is TGTGCCTGGAGGGTAGCTGGGGCCAACGTCCTGACTTTC.

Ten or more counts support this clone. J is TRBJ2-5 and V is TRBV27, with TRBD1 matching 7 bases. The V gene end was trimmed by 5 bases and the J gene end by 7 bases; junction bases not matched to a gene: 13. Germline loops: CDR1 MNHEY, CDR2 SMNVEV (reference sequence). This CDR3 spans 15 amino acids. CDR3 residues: CASSRRRQGGGTQYF. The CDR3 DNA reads TGTGCCAGCAGTCGAAGAAGACAGGGTGGGGGGACCCAGTACTTC.

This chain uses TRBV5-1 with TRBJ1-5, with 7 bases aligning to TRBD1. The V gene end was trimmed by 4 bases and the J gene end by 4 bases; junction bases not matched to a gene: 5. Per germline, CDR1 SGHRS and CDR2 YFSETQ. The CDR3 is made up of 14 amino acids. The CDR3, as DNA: TGCGCCAGCAGCGCGGGACAGCCTAATCAGCCCCAGCATTTT. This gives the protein CASSAGQPNQPQHF.

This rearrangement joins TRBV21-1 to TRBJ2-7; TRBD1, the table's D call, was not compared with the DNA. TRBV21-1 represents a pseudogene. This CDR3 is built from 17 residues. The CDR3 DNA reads TGTGCCAGCAGCAAAGTGGACGGGACAACCACAAACTACGAGCAGTACTTC. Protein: CASSKVDGTTTNYEQYF.

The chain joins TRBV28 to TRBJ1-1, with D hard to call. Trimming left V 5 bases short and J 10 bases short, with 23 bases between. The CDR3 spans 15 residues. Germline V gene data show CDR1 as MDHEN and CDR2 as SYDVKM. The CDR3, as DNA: TGTGCCAGCAGTCGTCACGAGCCTCAGGCATCCTTAGCTTTCTTT. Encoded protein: CASSRHEPQASLAFF.

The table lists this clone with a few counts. The CDR3: CASSLPGQGTTGELFF. In nucleotides, the CDR3 is TGTGCCAGCAGCTTACCGGGACAGGGTACCACCGGGGAGCTGTTTTTT. The chain combines TRBV5-4 with TRBJ2-2; 9 bases match TRBD1. Germline-derived CDR1 and CDR2 are SGHNT and YYREEE (reference sequence). V lost 2 bases and J lost 4; bases outside the gene matches: 6. The CDR3 totals 16 residues.

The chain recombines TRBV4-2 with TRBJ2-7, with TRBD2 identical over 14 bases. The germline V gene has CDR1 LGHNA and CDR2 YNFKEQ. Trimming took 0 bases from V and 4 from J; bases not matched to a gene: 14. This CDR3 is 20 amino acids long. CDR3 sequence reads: CASSQDTWTKGTSGRYEQYF. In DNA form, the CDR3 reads TGTGCCAGCAGCCAAGATACTTGGACGAAAGGGACTAGCGGGAGATACGAGCAGTACTTC.

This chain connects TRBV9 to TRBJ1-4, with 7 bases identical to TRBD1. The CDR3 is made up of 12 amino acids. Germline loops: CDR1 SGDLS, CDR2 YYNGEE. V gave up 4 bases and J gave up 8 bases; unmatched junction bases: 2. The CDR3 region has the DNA TGTGCCAGCAGCAACAGGGGCGAAAAACTGTTTTTT. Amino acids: CASSNRGEKLFF.

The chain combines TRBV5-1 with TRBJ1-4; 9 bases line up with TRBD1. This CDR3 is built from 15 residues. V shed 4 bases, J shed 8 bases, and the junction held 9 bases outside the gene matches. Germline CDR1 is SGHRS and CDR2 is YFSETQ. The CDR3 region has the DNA TGCGCCAGCAGCGTCTTGGGACAGGGAGGCGAAAAACTGTTTTTT. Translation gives CASSVLGQGGEKLFF.

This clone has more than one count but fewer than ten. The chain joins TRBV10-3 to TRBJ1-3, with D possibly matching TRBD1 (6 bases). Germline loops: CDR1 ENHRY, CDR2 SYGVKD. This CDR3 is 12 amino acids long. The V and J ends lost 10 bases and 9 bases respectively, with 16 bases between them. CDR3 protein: CATGQSSLTIYF. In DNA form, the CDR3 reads TGTGCCACTGGACAGTCCTCTCTCACCATATATTTT.